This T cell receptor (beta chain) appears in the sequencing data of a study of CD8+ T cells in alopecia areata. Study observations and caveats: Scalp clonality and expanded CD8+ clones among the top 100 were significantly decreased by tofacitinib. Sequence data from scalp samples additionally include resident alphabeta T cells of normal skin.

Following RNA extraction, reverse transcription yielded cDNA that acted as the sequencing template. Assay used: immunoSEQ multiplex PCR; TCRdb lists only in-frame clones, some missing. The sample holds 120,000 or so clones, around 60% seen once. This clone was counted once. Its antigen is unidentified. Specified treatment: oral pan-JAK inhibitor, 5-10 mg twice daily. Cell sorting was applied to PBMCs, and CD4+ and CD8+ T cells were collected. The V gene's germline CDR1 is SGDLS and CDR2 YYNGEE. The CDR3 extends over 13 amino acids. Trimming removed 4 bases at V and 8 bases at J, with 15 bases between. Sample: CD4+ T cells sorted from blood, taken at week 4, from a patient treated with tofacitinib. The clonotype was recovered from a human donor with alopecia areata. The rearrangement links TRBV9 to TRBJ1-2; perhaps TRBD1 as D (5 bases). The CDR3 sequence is CASSQNGARGYTF. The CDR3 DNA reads TGTGCCAGCAGCCAGAACGGGGCACGGGGCTACACCTTC.